Following are 22 T cell receptor beta chains from one sample sequenced in a study of blood T cells in healthy people across ages. A second PCR of 7 to 11 cycles used a sample-barcoded 5' primer and a J-beta primer mix. Each CDR3 protein gets one entry after TCRdb re-called the 5' RACE reads with MiXCR. Of about 780,000 distinct CDR3 sequences listed, about 42% are singletons. The sequenced material came from blood. Receptors were obtained from a man older than 75 in good health.

The rearrangement uses TRBV27 and TRBJ1-1; 7 bases line up with TRBD1. This CDR3 comprises 14 residues. Germline V CDR1 and CDR2: MNHEY, SMNVEV (reference sequence). With 5 bases clipped from V and 5 bases from J, the junction kept 8 bases outside the gene matches. The CDR3 DNA is TGTGCCAGCAGTCCAAGACAGGGTCTGACTGAAGCTTTCTTT. Protein: CASSPRQGLTEAFF.

Remarks on this clonotype: A single base separates this from a much larger clone, so it may be a read error. J is TRBJ2-7 and V is TRBV12-3 or TRBV12-4, with TRBD2 as a possible D gene (6 bases). The germline V and J ends were trimmed by 6 bases and 1 base, with 7 bases remaining between them. The length of the CDR3 is 12 residues. CDR3 protein: CASRAGSYEQYF. In DNA, the CDR3 is TGTGCCAGCAGGGCGGGGTCCTACGAGCAGTACTTC.

This chain connects TRBV2 to TRBJ2-5; 7 nucleotides agree with TRBD2. V lost 5 bases to trimming and J lost 5 bases; unmatched junction nucleotides: 8. This CDR3 is built from 14 residues. Germline V CDR1 and CDR2: SNHLY, FYNNEI. CDR3 DNA sequence: TGTGCCAGCAGTCCGGGGGGAAGGAGTGAGACCCAGTACTTC. This sequence encodes CASSPGGRSETQYF.

This rearrangement joins TRBV28 to TRBJ2-3, with 8 bases aligning to TRBD2. This CDR3 spans 22 amino acids. Germline V gives CDR1 MDHEN, CDR2 SYDVKM. V gave up 6 bases and J gave up 1 base; unmatched junction bases: 27. CDR3 residues: CASSRFAKDSYKPTSGTDTQYF. In DNA form, the CDR3 reads TGTGCCAGCAGCAGATTCGCAAAGGACTCCTATAAGCCGACTAGCGGCACAGATACGCAGTATTTT.

The rearrangement links TRBV30 to TRBJ2-5; D remains unclear. Per germline, CDR1 GTSNPN and CDR2 SVGIG (reference sequence). CDR3 length: 13 residues. Trimming took off 2 bases at V and 5 bases at J, with 12 bases between the two ends. Here the CDR3 DNA reads TGTGCCTGGAGTTCACTTCTCCTGGAGACCCAGTACTTC. Translation gives CAWSSLLLETQYF.

The V gene is TRBV4-2, the J gene TRBJ2-3, with 12 nucleotides matching TRBD2. J gave up 5 bases and V 4 bases, and 13 bases lay outside the gene matches. The CDR3 runs to 18 residues. CDR1 and CDR2 from the germline V gene are LGHNA and YNFKEQ. The CDR3 nucleotides are TGTGCCAGCAGCCCGCCCCGAAAACTAGCGGGAGGCGGAGATACGCAGTATTTT. Its translation: CASSPPRKLAGGGDTQYF.

This clonotype was counted only a few times. J is TRBJ2-3 and V is TRBV2; D may be TRBD2 (5 bases). Germline-derived CDR1 and CDR2 are SNHLY and FYNNEI. This CDR3 is built from 13 residues. Trimming shortened V by 7 bases and J by 6 bases, and 14 bases separated the two germline ends. CDR3 sequence (DNA): TGTGCCAGCATCAGCGGACCTGGGGATACGCAGTATTTT. Translated, it gives CASISGPGDTQYF.

The chain's CDR3 is CASSLDRRQFDEQYF. The CDR3 coding sequence is TGTGCCAGCAGCTTAGACCGTCGTCAATTCGACGAGCAGTACTTC. The chain is built from TRBV7-2 and TRBJ2-5; D ambiguous. The J call may be mistaken, given a closer DNA end match to TRBJ2-7. This CDR3 spans 15 amino acids. Germline CDR1 SGHTA, CDR2 FQGNSA.

The sample holds a few counts of this clonotype. This chain links TRBV11-2 with TRBJ2-3; a weak D match, TRBD1 (6 bases). CDR1 SGHAT and CDR2 FQNNGV come from the germline V gene. This CDR3 is 13 amino acids long. Trimming removed 3 bases from V and 6 bases from J, with 10 bases in between. CDR3 coding DNA: TGTGCCAGCAGCTTGGACCAGGGGGATACGCAGTATTTT. It specifies CASSLDQGDTQYF.

This sequence joins TRBV7-2 and TRBJ1-1; D might be TRBD1 (5 bases). Per germline, CDR1 SGHTA and CDR2 FQGNSA. The CDR3 loop spans 15 amino acids. The germline V and J ends were trimmed by 5 bases and 1 base, with 14 bases remaining between them. The CDR3 DNA sequence: TGTGCCAGCAGCGCAGAGAGGAGGGGGAACACTGAAGCTTTCTTT. This gives the protein CASSAERRGNTEAFF.

V and J are TRBV20-1 and TRBJ1-2; 8 bases match TRBD1. CDR1 is DFQATT and CDR2 is SNEGSKA in the germline V gene (reference sequence). Trimming took 6 bases from V and 8 from J; bases not matched to a gene: 5. This CDR3 has 11 residues. CDR3: CSATDREGYTF. Here the CDR3 DNA reads TGCAGTGCAACGGACAGGGAAGGCTACACCTTC.

The chain uses TRBV12-3 or TRBV12-4 and TRBJ2-2; no reliable D call. Trimming shortened V by 5 bases and J by 0 bases, and 10 bases separated the two germline ends. This CDR3 is built from 15 residues. The CDR3 DNA is TGTGCCAGCAGTACTCGGACCGCGAACACCGGGGAGCTGTTTTTT. This sequence encodes CASSTRTANTGELFF.

The CDR3 loop reads CASSPLRDRYNYGYTF. CDR3 DNA: TGTGCCAGCTCTCCATTAAGGGACAGGTACAACTATGGCTACACCTTC. V usage is TRBV18 and J usage is TRBJ1-2; 8 bases map to TRBD1. The CDR3 sequence is 16 residues long. Trimming took 6 bases from V and 2 from J; bases not matched to a gene: 11. Per germline, CDR1 KGHSH and CDR2 LQKENI.

This clonotype was seen repeatedly, ten times or more. V gene TRBV20-1 combines with J gene TRBJ2-3; 9 bases align to TRBD2. CDR1 DFQATT and CDR2 SNEGSKA come from the germline V gene (reference sequence). With 3 bases clipped from V and 0 bases from J, the junction kept 10 bases outside the gene matches. This CDR3 comprises 17 residues. In DNA, the CDR3 is TGCAGTGCTAGGGACGTTCGACTAGCGGATAGCACAGATACGCAGTATTTT. Translation gives CSARDVRLADSTDTQYF.

The gene calls are TRBV7-3 and TRBJ2-3, with D hard to call. Per germline, CDR1 SGHTA and CDR2 FQGTGA. The CDR3 extends over 14 amino acids. The ends were cut back, 5 bases at V and 2 bases at J, with 11 bases in the middle. CDR3 DNA: TGTGCCAGCAGCATTAGGCCCTACACAGATACGCAGTATTTT. Its translation: CASSIRPYTDTQYF.

The genes are TRBV13 and TRBJ2-1, with D maybe TRBD1 (6 bases). CDR1 is PRHDT, CDR2 FYEKMQ, per germline (reference sequence). V was shortened by 3 bases and J by 8 bases, with 11 bases between the two germline ends. The CDR3 has 13 residues. This CDR3 is CASSLVPGDEQFF. DNA for the CDR3: TGTGCCAGCAGCTTGGTTCCAGGGGATGAGCAGTTCTTC.

As regards this clonotype: A junction end diverges from the germline sequence, so it may reflect a read error. The chain combines TRBV7-2 with TRBJ2-6; possibly TRBD2 for D (6 bases). Germline V gene lookup returns CDR1 SGHTA and CDR2 FQGNSA. CDR3 length: 15 amino acids. CDR3: CTSMPSGTGTNVLTF. Written as DNA, the CDR3 is TGTACCAGCATGCCTTCAGGGACTGGGACCAACGTCCTGACTTTC.

Concerning this clonotype: Its ends do not fully match the called genes, so a read error is possible. The chain uses TRBV20-1 and TRBJ2-5; TRBD2 matches 7 bases. The CDR3 runs to 14 residues. Germline CDR1 reads DFQATT; CDR2 reads SNEGSKA (reference sequence). The CDR3 DNA follows: TGCAGTGCATACTCGGGACTATTCCAAGAGGCCCAGTACTTC. Translated, it gives CSAYSGLFQEAQYF.

The chain is built from TRBV15 and TRBJ2-7; 11 bases line up with TRBD2. This CDR3 spans 16 amino acids. V trimming: 3 bases; J trimming: 4 bases; junction bases outside the gene matches: 8. Looked up from germline, CDR1 is LNHNV and CDR2 is YYDKDF (reference sequence). The CDR3: CATSSPTSGIFYEQYF. As DNA, the CDR3 is TGTGCCACCAGCAGTCCGACTAGCGGGATTTTTTACGAGCAGTACTTC.

The rearrangement links TRBV20-1 to TRBJ2-1, with D possibly TRBD2 on 6 matching bases. Trimming left V 3 bases short and J 1 base short, with 13 bases between. The CDR3 totals 15 residues. Per germline, CDR1 DFQATT and CDR2 SNEGSKA (reference sequence). CDR3 sequence reads: CSASEGLSSYNEQFF. In DNA, the CDR3 is TGCAGTGCTAGTGAGGGACTTTCTTCCTACAATGAGCAGTTCTTC.

This clonotype was seen at least ten times. This chain uses TRBV24-1 with TRBJ2-1; D perhaps matches TRBD1 (6 bases). This CDR3 comprises 13 residues. Germline V gene data show CDR1 as KGHDR and CDR2 as SFDVKD. Trimming pared 5 bases from V and 8 bases from J, leaving 12 bases between. The CDR3 bases are TGTGCCACCAGTGGGACGGGACACGATGAGCAGTTCTTC. Translating it yields CATSGTGHDEQFF.

This chain uses TRBV18 with TRBJ2-7, with D unresolved. The CDR3 extends over 16 amino acids. V gave up 2 bases and J gave up 3 bases, with 17 bases separating them. Germline assignment: CDR1 KGHSH and CDR2 LQKENI. CDR3 sequence reads: CASSPSWAGDYYEQYF. CDR3 nucleotides: TGTGCCAGCTCACCAAGTTGGGCAGGTGATTACTACGAGCAGTACTTC.